This T cell receptor (beta chain) stems from a study of cytomegalovirus exposure and HLA in healthy donors. Losses at the gene ends were 3 bases for V and 7 bases for J; bases not matched to a gene: 15. The CDR3 has 17 amino acids. Germline CDR1 MNHEY, CDR2 SMNVEV (reference sequence). With respect to this clone: Its antigen is as yet unknown.

Study-level points and caveats: The study carried out a later analysis of TCR beta sequences. It associated 15,000 to 20,000 of them with specific HLA alleles at a false discovery rate of 0.05. Earlier analysis looked at TCR beta V segments, and most were productive about 90% or about 30% of the time.

Both 60 Vbeta primers and 13 Jbeta primers went into the PCR. Sequencing used immunoSEQ multiplex PCR; TCRdb keeps in-frame clones, though not all of them. The sample lists approximately 110,000 clones, 70% to 75% occurring once. Sequencing input: PBMCs. The clonotype comes from a woman aged 40 to 49 in good health and CMV-seronegative. The V call is TRBV27, the J call TRBJ2-1; 7 bases align to TRBD1. CDR3 in amino acids: CASSFWVGGKKRNEQFF. CDR3 bases: TGTGCCAGCAGTTTCTGGGTAGGGGGCAAGAAGAGGAATGAGCAGTTCTTC.